The following is a TCR beta chain sequence with its context. What it binds is unknown. This CDR3 has 11 residues. V lost 4 bases, J lost 5 bases, and 8 bases lay in between. CDR1 and CDR2 (germline): GTSNPN, SVGIG (reference sequence). Sequencing used immunoSEQ multiplex PCR; TCRdb keeps in-frame clones, though not all of them. Of some 47,000 clones in the sample, 75% to 85% were seen once. The sample is drawn from a study of OX40 agonist ivuxolimab in advanced cancers. Overall study results and limits: With doses of 0.1 to 3.0 mg/kg, CD4+ and CD8+ blood T cells had undergone clonal expansion by week 6.

The sample here was CD4+ or CD8+ T cells sorted from blood, taken in a trial of the OX40 agonist ivuxolimab. This receptor was taken from an adult with an advanced solid tumor such as melanoma, head and neck, liver or kidney cancer. The chain joins TRBV30 to TRBJ2-5; no firm D call. CDR3 sequence reads: CAWNTRETQYF. CDR3 bases: TGTGCCTGGAATACCCGGGAGACCCAGTACTTC.